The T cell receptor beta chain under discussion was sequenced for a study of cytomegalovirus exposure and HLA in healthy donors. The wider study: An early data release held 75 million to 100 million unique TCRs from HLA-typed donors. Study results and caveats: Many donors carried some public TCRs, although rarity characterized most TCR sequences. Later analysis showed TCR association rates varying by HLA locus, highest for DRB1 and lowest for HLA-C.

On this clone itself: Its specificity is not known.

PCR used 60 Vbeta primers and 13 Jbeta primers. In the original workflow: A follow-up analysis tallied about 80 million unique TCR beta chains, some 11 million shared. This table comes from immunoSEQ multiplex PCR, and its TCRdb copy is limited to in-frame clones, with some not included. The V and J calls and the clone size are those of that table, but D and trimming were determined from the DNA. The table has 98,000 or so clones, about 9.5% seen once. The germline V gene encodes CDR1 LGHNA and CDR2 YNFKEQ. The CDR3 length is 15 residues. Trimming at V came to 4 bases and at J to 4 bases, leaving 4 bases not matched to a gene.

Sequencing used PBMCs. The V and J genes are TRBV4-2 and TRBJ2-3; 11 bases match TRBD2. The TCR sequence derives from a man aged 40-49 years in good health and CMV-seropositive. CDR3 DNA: TGTGCCAGCAGCCGAACTAGCGGGAGTTCAGATACGCAGTATTTT. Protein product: CASSRTSGSSDTQYF.